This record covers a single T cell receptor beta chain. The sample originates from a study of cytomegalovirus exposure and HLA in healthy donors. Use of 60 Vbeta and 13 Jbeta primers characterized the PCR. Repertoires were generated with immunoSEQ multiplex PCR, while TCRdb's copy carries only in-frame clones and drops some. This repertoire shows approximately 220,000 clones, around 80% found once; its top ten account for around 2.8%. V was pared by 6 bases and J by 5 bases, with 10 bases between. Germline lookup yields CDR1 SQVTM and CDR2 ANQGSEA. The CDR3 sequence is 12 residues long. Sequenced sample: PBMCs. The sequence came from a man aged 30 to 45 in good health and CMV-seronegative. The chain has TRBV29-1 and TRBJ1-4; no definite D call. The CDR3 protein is CSVGRSNEKLFF. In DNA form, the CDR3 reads TGCAGCGTGGGGAGGTCGAATGAAAAACTGTTTTTT.